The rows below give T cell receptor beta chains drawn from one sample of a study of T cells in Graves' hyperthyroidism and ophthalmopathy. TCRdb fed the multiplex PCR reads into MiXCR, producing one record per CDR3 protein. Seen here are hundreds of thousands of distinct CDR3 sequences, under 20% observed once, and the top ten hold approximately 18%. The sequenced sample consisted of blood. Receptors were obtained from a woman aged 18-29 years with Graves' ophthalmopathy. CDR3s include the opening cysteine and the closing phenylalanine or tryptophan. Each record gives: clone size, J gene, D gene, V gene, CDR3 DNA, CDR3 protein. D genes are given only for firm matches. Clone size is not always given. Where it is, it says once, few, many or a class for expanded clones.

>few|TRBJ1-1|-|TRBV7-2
TGTGCCAGCAGCTTATGGGGGACGGTGAACACTGAAGCTTTCTTT
CASSLWGTVNTEAFF
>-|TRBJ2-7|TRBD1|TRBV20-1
TGCAGTGCTTCGACAGGGGGGGCCTACGAGCAGTACTTC
CSASTGGAYEQYF
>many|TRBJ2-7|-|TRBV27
TGTGCCAGCAGATCCACCTCTACCCCCTACGAGCAGTACTTC
CASRSTSTPYEQYF
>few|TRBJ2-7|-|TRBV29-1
TGCAGCGTTGGGCGGGACAAAGGGTCCTACGAGCAGTACTTC
CSVGRDKGSYEQYF
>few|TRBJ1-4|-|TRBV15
TGTGCCACCAGCAGCGGACGACCGGATTTTTTTAATGAAAAACTGTTTTTT
CATSSGRPDFFNEKLFF
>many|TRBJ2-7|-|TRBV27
TGTGCCAGCAGCTCGGGCAGCTCCTACGAGCAGTACTTC
CASSSGSSYEQYF
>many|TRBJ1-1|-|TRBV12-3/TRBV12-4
TGTGCCAGCTCTTTCTCCGCAGGGCTGGGCACTGAAGCTTTCTTT
CASSFSAGLGTEAFF
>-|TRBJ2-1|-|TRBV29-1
TGCAGCGACCAATCACAGGAATACAATGAGCAGTTCTTC
CSDQSQEYNEQFF
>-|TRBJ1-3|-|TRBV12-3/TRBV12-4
TGTGCCAGCAGCCCGGCGTCGAGCTCTGGAAACACCATATATTTT
CASSPASSSGNTIYF
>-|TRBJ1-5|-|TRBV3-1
TGTGCCAGCAGCCAAGACGTCGGGCTGCCCCAGCATTTT
CASSQDVGLPQHF
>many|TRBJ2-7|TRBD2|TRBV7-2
TGTGCCAGCAGCTTAGCAGGGACTAGCGGAAAAGCCTACGAGCAGTACTTC
CASSLAGTSGKAYEQYF
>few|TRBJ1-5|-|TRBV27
TGTGCCAGCAGTTCCCGCGCGGTCGTCAATCAGCCCCAGCATTTT
CASSSRAVVNQPQHF
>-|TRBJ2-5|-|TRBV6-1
TGTGCCAGCAGTGAAGCGTTTGTAGGCAAGAACCAAGAGACCCAGTACTTC
CASSEAFVGKNQETQYF
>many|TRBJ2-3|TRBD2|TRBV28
TGTGCCAGCAGTCCCGGACTAGCGGGAGGGTATACGCAGTATTTT
CASSPGLAGGYTQYF
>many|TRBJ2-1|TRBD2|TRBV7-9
TGTGCCAGCAGCTTCGGACTAGCTGAGCAGTTCTTC
CASSFGLAEQFF
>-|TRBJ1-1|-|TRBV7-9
TGTGCCAGCAGATACGACAATCCGAACACTGAAGCTTTCTTT
CASRYDNPNTEAFF
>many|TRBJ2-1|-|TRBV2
TGTGCCAGCAGTGAGACTGCCTCCTACAATGAGCAGTTCTTC
CASSETASYNEQFF